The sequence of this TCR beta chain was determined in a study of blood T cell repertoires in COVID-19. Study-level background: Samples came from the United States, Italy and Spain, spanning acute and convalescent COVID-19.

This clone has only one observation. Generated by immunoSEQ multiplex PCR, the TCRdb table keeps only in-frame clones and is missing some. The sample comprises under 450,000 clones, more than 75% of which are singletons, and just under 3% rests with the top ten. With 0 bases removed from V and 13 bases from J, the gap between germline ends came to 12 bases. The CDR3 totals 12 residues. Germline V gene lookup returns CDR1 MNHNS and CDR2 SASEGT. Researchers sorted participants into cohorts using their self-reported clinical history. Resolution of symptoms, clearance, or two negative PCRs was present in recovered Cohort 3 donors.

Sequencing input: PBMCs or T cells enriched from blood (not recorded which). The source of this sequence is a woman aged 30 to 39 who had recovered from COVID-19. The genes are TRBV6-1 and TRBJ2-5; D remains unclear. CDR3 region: CASSEAWLVPYF. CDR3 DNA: TGTGCCAGCAGTGAAGCTTGGCTAGTCCCGTACTTC.